Reported below is one TCR beta chain. This entry is derived from a study of OX40 agonist ivuxolimab in advanced cancers. Data came from immunoSEQ multiplex PCR; TCRdb stores just in-frame clones and leaves some out. Here the sample spans 25,000 to 35,000 clones, about 81% being singletons. Looked up from germline, CDR1 is SGHKS and CDR2 is YYEKEE (reference sequence). The CDR3 consists of 13 residues. V lost 4 bases to trimming and J lost 7 bases, with 12 bases between them. Source: CD4+ or CD8+ T cells sorted from blood, taken in a trial of the OX40 agonist ivuxolimab. The rearrangement uses TRBV5-5 and TRBJ1-5, with D unclear. The sequence came from an adult with an advanced solid tumor such as melanoma, head and neck, liver or kidney cancer. The CDR3 here is CASSERGSQPQHF. In nucleotides, the CDR3 is TGTGCCAGCAGCGAAAGAGGGAGCCAGCCCCAGCATTTT.